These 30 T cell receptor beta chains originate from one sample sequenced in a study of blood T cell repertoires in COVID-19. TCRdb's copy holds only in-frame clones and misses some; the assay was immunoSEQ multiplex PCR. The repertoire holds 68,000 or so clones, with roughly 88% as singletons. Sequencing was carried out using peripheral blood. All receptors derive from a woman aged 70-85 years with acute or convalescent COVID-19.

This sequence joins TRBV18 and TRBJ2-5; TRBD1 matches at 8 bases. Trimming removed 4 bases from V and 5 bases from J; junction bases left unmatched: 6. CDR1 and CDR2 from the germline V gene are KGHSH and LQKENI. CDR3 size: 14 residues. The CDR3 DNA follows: TGTGCCAGCTCACGGGCCAGGGGGCTGGAGACCCAGTACTTC. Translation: CASSRARGLETQYF.

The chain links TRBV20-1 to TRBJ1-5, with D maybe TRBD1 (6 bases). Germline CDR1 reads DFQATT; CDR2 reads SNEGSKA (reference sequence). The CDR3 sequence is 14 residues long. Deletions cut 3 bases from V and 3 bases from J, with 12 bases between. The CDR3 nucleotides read TGCAGTGCTAGTGGGACAAGGGACAATCAGCCCCAGCATTTT. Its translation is CSASGTRDNQPQHF.

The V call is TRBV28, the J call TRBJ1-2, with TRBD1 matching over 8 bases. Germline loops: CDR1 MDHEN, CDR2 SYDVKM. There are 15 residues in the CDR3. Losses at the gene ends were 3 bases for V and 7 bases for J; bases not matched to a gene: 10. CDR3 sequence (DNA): TGTGCCAGCAGTTTGTTTACAGGGGGAATGGGTGGCTACACCTTC. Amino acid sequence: CASSLFTGGMGGYTF.

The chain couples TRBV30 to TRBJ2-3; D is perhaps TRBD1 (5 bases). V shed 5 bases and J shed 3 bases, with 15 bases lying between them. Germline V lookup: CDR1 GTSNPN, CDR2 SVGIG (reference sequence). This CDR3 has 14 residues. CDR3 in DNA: TGTGCCTGGTTTGAAGGGGTGGAAACAGATACGCAGTATTTT. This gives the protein CAWFEGVETDTQYF.

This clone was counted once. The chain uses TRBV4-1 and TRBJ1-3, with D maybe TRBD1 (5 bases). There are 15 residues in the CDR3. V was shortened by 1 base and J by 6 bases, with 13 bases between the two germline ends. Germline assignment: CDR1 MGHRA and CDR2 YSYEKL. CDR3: CASSQVGGEANTIYF. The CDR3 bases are TGCGCCAGCAGCCAAGTCGGAGGGGAGGCAAACACCATATATTTT.

The CDR3 region has the DNA TGCACCAGCAGCCACCCTTGTCCCGGGACAGGGGCCCTGAACACTGAAGCTTTCTTT. Its protein product is CTSSHPCPGTGALNTEAFF. V gene TRBV1 combines with J gene TRBJ1-1; the table names TRBD1, a call not compared with the DNA. TRBV1 is deemed a pseudogene. The CDR3 is made up of 19 amino acids.

CDR3 amino acids: CASRGTSNDYEQYF. In nucleotides, the CDR3 is TGTGCCAGCAGGGGGACATCGAATGACTACGAGCAGTACTTC. The chain carries TRBV3-1 (or the pseudogene TRBV3-2) and TRBJ2-7, with D possibly matching TRBD1 (6 bases). Trimming took off 6 bases at V and 3 bases at J, with 15 bases between the two ends. The germline CDR1 and CDR2 sequences are LGHDT and YNNKEL (reference sequence). The CDR3 extends over 14 amino acids.

The CDR3 here is CASSYRGERQPQHF. CDR3 nucleotide sequence: TGTGCCAGCAGTTACAGGGGGGAAAGACAGCCCCAGCATTTT. The chain joins TRBV28 to TRBJ1-5, with 8 bases matching TRBD1. Per germline, CDR1 MDHEN and CDR2 SYDVKM. Unmatched junction bases numbered 6, after V lost 4 bases and J lost 7 bases. This CDR3 contains 14 residues.

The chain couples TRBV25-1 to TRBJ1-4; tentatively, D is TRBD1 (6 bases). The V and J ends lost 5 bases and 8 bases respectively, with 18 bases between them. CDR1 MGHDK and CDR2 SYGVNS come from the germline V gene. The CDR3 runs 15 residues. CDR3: CASSPPGRGYEKLFF. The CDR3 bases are TGTGCCAGCAGTCCTCCAGGCAGGGGATACGAAAAACTGTTTTTT.

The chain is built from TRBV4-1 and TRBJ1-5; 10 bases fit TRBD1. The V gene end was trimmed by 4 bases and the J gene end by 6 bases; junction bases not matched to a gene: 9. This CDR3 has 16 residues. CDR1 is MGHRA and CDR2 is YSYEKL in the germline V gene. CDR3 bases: TGCGCCAGCAGCCCTTTTCCCCGGGACAGGGGTCAGCCCCAGCATTTT. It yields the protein CASSPFPRDRGQPQHF.

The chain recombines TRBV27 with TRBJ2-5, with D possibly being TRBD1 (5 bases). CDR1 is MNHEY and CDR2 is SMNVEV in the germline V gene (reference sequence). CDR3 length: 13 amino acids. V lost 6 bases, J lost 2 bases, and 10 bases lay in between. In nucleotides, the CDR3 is TGTGCCAGCAGGCGCCGACAGCAAGAGACCCAGTACTTC. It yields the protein CASRRRQQETQYF.

Here the CDR3 reads CASSPRSGGINQPQHF. The CDR3 DNA follows: TGTGCCAGCAGTCCCAGATCGGGGGGGATAAATCAGCCCCAGCATTTT. The V gene is TRBV28, the J gene TRBJ1-5, with D perhaps matching TRBD1 (5 bases). Trimming removed 5 bases from V and 4 bases from J, with 18 bases in between. The CDR3 length is 16 residues. Germline values: CDR1 MDHEN, CDR2 SYDVKM. The complete variable domain, with remaining parts taken from reference TRBV28 and TRBJ1-5, reads DVKVTQSSRYLVKRTGEKVFLECVQDMDHENMFWYRQDPGLGLRLIYFSYDVKMKEKGDIPEGYSVSREKKERFSLILESASTNQTSMYLCASSPRSGGINQPQHFGDGTRLSIL.

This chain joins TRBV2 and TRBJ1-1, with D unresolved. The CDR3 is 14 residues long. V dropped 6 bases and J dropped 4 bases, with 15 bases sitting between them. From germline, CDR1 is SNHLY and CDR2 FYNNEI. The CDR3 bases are TGTGCCAGCAGGACCAGACACGTAGTCACTGAAGCTTTCTTT. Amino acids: CASRTRHVVTEAFF.

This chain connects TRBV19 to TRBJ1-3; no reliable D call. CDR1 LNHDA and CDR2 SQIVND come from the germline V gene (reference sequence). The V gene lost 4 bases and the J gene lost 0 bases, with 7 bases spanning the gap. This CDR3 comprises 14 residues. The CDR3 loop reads CASSKQSSGNTIYF. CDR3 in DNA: TGTGCCAGTAGTAAACAATCCTCTGGAAACACCATATATTTT.

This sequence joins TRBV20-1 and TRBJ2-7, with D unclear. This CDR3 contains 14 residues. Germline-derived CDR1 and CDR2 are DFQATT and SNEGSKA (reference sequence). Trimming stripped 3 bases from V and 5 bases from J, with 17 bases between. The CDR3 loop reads CSASPQVLGNEQYF. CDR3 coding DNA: TGCAGTGCTAGTCCCCAAGTCCTGGGCAACGAGCAGTACTTC.

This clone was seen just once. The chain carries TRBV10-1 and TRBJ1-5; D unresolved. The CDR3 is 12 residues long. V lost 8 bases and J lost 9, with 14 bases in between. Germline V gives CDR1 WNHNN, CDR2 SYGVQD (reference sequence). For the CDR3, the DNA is TGCGCCAGCCGCGCCCCCCACGGGCCCCAGCATTTT. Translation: CASRAPHGPQHF.

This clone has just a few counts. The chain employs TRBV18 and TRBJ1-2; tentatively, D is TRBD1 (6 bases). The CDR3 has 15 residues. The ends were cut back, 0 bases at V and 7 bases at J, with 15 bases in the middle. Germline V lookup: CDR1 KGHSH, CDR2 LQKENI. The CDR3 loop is CASSPPSTGRGGYTF. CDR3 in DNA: TGTGCCAGCTCACCACCCTCAACAGGGAGAGGTGGCTACACCTTC.

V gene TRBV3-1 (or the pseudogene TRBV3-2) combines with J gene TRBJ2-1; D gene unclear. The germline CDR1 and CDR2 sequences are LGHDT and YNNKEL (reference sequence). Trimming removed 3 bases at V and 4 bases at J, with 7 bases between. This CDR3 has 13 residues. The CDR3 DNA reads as TGTGCCAGCAGCCACAGGTCTTACAATGAGCAGTTCTTC. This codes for CASSHRSYNEQFF.

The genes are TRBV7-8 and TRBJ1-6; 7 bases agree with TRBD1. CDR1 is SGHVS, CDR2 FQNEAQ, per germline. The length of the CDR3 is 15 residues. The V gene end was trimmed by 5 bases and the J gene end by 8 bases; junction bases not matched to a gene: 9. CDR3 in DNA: TGTGCCAGCAGCCCCGACCGGGACAGCCATTCACCCCTCCACTTT. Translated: CASSPDRDSHSPLHF.

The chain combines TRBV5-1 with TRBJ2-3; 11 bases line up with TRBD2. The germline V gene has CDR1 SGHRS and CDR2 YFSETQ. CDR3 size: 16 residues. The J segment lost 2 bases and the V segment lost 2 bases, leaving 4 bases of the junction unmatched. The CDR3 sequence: CASSLPLAGVTDTQYF. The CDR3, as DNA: TGCGCCAGCAGCTTACCACTAGCGGGGGTCACAGATACGCAGTATTTT.

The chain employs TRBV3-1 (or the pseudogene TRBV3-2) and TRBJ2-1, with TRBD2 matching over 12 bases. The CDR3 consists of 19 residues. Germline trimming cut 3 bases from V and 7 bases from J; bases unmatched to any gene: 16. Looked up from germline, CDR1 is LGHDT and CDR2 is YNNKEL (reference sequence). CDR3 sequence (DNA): TGTGCCAGCAGCCATCCCTCGACTAGCGGGGGCAACCTTAAAAATGAGCAGTTCTTC. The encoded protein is CASSHPSTSGGNLKNEQFF.

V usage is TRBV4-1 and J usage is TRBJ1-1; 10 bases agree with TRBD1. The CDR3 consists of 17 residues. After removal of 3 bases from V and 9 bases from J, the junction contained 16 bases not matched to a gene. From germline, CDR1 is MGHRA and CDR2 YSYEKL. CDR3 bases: TGCGCCAGCAGCCATCTCACCCGGGACAGGGGTTTTTTGAAAGCTTTCTTT. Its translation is CASSHLTRDRGFLKAFF.

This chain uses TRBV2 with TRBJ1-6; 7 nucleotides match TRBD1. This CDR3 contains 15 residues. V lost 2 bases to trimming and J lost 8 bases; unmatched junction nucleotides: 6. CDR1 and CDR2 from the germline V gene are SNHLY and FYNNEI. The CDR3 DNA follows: TGTGCCAGCAGTGAACGAGGCAGGGGGGATTCACCCCTCCACTTT. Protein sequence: CASSERGRGDSPLHF.

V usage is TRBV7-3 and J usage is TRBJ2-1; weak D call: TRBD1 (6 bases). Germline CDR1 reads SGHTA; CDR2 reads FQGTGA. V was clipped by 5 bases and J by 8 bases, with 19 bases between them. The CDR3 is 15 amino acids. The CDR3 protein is CASSPIGGGYDEQFF. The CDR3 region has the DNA TGTGCCAGCAGCCCTATAGGGGGTGGATATGATGAGCAGTTCTTC.

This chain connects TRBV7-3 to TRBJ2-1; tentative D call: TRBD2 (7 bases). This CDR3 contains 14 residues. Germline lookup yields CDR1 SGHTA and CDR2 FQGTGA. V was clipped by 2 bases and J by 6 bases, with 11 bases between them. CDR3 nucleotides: TGTGCCAGCAGCTTAGGGGGCGGGAGCAATGAGCAGTTCTTC. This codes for CASSLGGGSNEQFF.

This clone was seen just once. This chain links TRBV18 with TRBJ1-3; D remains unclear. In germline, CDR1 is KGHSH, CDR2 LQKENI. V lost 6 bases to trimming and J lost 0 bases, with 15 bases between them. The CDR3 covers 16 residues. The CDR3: CASSPKDSNSGNTIYF. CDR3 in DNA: TGTGCCAGCTCGCCGAAGGACTCTAACTCTGGAAACACCATATATTTT.

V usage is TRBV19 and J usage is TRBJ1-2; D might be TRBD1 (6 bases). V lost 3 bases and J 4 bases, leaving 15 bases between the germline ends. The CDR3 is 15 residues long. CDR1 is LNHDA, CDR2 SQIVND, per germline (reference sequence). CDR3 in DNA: TGTGCCAGTAGTATGTGGGACGACAGGCCCTATGGCTACACCTTC. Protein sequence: CASSMWDDRPYGYTF.

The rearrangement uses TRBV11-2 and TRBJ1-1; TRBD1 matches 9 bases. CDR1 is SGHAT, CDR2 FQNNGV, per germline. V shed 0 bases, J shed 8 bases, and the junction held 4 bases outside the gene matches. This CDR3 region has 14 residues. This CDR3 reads CASSLEGTGTEAFF. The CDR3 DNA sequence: TGTGCCAGCAGCTTAGAAGGGACAGGGACCGAAGCTTTCTTT. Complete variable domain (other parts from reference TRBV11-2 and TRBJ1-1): EAGVAQSPRYKIIEKRQSVAFWCNPISGHATLYWYQQILGQGPKLLIQFQNNGVVDDSQLPKDRFSAERLKGVDSTLKIQPAKLEDSAVYLCASSLEGTGTEAFFGQGTRLTVV.

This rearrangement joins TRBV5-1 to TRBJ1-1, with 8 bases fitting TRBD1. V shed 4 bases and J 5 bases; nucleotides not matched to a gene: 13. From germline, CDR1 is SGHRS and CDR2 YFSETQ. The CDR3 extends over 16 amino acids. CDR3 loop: CASSPQTGDGRTEAFF. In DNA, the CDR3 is TGCGCCAGCAGCCCCCAGACAGGGGATGGGAGGACTGAAGCTTTCTTT.

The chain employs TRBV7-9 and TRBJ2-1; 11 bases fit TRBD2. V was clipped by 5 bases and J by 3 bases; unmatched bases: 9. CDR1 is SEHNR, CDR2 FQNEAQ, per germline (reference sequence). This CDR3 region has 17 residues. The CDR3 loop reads CASSTVLAGVFYNEQFF. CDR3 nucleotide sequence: TGTGCCAGCAGCACTGTACTAGCGGGGGTATTCTACAATGAGCAGTTCTTC.